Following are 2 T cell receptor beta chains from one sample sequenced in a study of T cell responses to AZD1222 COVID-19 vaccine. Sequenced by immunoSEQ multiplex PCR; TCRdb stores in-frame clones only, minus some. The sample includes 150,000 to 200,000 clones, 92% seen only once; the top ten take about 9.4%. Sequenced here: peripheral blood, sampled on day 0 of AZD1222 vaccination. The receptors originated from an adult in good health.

CDR3 in DNA: TGCAGTGCGCTTAAGGGCGATACGCAGTATTTT. Its protein is CSALKGDTQYF. The chain recombines TRBV20-1 with TRBJ2-3; D is unresolved. Germline CDR1 reads DFQATT; CDR2 reads SNEGSKA (reference sequence). V lost 6 bases and J lost 6, with 10 bases in between. CDR3 length: 11 amino acids.

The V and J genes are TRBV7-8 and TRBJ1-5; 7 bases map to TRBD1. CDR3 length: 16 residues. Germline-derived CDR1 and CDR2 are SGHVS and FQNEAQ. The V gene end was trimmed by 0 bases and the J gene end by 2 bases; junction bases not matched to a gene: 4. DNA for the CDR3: TGTGCCAGCAGCTTAGCGGGGGACAGTGGCAATCAGCCCCAGCATTTT. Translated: CASSLAGDSGNQPQHF.